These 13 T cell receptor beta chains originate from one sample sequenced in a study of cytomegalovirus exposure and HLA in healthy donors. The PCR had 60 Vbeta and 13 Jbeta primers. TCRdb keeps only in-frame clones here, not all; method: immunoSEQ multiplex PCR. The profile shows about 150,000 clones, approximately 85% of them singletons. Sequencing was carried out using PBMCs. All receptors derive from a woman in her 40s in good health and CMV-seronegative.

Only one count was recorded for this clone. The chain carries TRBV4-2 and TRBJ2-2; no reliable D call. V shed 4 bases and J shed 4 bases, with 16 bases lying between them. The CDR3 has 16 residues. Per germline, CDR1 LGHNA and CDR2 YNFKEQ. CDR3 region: CASSPFLAAPTGELFF. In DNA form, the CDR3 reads TGTGCCAGCAGCCCCTTTTTGGCGGCTCCCACCGGGGAGCTGTTTTTT.

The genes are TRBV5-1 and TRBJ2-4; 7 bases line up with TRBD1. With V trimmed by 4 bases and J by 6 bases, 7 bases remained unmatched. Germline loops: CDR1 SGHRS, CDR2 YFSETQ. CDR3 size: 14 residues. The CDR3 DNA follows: TGCGCCAGCAGCACCGGGACAGTGGGAAACATTCAGTACTTC. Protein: CASSTGTVGNIQYF.

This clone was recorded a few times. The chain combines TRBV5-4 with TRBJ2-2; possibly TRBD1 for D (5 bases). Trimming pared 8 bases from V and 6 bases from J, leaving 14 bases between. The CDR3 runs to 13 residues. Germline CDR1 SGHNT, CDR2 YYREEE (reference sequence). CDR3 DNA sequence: TGTGCCAGTCGACCAGGGTTTTCCGGGGAGCTGTTTTTT. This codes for CASRPGFSGELFF.

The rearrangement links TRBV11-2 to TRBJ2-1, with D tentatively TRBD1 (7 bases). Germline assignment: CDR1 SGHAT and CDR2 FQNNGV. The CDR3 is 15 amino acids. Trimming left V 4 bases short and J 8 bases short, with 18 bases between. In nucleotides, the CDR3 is TGTGCCAGCAGCTCCATAGCGATCAGGGGGGATGAGCAGTTCTTC. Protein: CASSSIAIRGDEQFF. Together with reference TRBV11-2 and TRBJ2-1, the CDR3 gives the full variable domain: EAGVAQSPRYKIIEKRQSVAFWCNPISGHATLYWYQQILGQGPKLLIQFQNNGVVDDSQLPKDRFSAERLKGVDSTLKIQPAKLEDSAVYLCASSSIAIRGDEQFFGPGTRLTVL.

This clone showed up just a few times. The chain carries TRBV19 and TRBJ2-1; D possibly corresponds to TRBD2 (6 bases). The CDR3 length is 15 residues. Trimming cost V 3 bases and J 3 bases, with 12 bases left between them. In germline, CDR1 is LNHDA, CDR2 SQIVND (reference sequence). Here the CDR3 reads CASSMLSGGYNEQFF. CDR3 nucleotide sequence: TGTGCCAGTAGTATGCTTAGCGGAGGCTACAATGAGCAGTTCTTC.

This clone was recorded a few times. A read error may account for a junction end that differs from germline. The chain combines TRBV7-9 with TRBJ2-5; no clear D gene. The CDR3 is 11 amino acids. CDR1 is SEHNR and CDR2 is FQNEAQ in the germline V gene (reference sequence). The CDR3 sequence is CSSSRQETQYF. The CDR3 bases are TGTTCCAGCAGCCGCCAAGAGACCCAGTACTTC.

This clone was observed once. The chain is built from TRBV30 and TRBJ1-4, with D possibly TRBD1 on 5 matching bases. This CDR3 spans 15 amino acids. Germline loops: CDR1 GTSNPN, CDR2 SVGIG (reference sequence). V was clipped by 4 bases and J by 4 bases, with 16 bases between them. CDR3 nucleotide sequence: TGTGCCTGGACCCCCCCGACAGTGGGTAATGAAAAACTGTTTTTT. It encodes CAWTPPTVGNEKLFF. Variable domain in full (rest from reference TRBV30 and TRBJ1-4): SQTIHQWPATLVQPVGSPLSLECTVEGTSNPNLYWYRQAAGRGLQLLFYSVGIGQISSEVPQNLSASRPQDRQFILSSKKLLLSDSGFYLCAWTPPTVGNEKLFFGSGTQLSVL.

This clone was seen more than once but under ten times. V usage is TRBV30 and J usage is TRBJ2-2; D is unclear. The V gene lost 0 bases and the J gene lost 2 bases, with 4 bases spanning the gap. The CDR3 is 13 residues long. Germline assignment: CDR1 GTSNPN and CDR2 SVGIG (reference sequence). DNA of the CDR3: TGTGCCTGGAGTGTAGCTAACACCGGGGAGCTGTTTTTT. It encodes CAWSVANTGELFF. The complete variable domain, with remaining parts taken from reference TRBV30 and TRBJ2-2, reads SQTIHQWPATLVQPVGSPLSLECTVEGTSNPNLYWYRQAAGRGLQLLFYSVGIGQISSEVPQNLSASRPQDRQFILSSKKLLLSDSGFYLCAWSVANTGELFFGEGSRLTVL.

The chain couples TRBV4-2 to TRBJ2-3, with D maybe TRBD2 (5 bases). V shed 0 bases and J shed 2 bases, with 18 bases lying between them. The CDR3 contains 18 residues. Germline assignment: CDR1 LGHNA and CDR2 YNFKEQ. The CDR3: CASSQESETTSYTDTQYF. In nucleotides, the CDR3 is TGTGCCAGCAGCCAAGAGAGCGAGACTACCTCCTACACAGATACGCAGTATTTT.

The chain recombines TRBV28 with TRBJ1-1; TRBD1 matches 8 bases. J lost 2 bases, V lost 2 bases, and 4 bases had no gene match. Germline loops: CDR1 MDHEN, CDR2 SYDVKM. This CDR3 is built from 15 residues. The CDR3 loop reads CASSLRTGTNTEAFF. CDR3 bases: TGTGCCAGCAGTTTACGGACAGGGACTAACACTGAAGCTTTCTTT.

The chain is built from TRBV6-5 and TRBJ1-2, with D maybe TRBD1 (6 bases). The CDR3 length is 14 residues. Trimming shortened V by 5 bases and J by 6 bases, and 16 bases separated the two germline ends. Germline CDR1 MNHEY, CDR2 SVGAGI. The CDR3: CASSETLRGHGYTF. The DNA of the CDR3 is TGTGCCAGCAGTGAAACGCTCAGGGGCCATGGCTACACCTTC.

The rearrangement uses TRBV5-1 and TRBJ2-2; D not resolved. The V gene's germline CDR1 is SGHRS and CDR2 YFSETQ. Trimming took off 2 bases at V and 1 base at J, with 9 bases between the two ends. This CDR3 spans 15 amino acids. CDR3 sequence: CASSFNSGNTGELFF. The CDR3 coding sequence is TGCGCCAGCAGCTTTAATTCGGGGAACACCGGGGAGCTGTTTTTT.

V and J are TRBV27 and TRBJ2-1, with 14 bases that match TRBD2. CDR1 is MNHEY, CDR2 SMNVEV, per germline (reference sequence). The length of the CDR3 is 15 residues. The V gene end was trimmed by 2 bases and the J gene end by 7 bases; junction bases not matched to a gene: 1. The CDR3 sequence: CASSLGTSGGNEQFF. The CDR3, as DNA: TGTGCCAGCAGTTTAGGGACTAGCGGGGGAAATGAGCAGTTCTTC.